The entry below gives a single T cell receptor (beta chain) sequence along with its context. The antigen is undetermined. UMIs and sample barcodes were carried by the TCR alpha and TCR beta cDNA libraries that 5'RACE produced using constant-segment primers. TCRdb itself ran the 5' RACE reads through MiXCR, one entry per CDR3 protein. The table records 170,000 or so distinct CDR3 sequences, about a fifth of them present only once. In germline, CDR1 is SEHNR, CDR2 FQNEAQ (reference sequence). The CDR3 is 15 residues long. V lost 7 bases to trimming and J lost 0 bases, with 13 bases between them. This sample was taken from a study of T-cell memory formation after mild COVID-19. About the study: Among the donors, TCR clusters were largely specific to each donor. Study-wide findings and caveats: Contracting clones localized mainly to CM and EM when CD4+ and mainly to EMRA when CD8+.

The chain recombines TRBV7-9 with TRBJ2-1; D call uncertain. The sequenced sample was PBMCs or a T cell subset sorted from them (not recorded which). This sequence was found in an adult woman who had mild COVID-19 (a few samples of this study predate the infection). Cell type and time point are not known. CDR3 region: CASIALDSSYNEQFF. CDR3 DNA sequence: TGTGCCAGCATCGCGCTCGATTCCTCCTACAATGAGCAGTTCTTC.